This is a list of T cell receptor beta chains from one sample in a study of cytotoxic CD8 clonotypes in ibrutinib-treated CLL. Here immunoSEQ multiplex PCR was the method, and the copy in TCRdb shows in-frame clones only, minus some. This sample has over 95,000 clones, with roughly 57% found just once. The sample consisted of PBMCs, taken after 24 months of ibrutinib treatment. These receptor sequences come from a human donor with chronic lymphocytic leukemia. Each CDR3 is given with its conserved first and last residue. Clone size is shown for a subset of rows, as once, few, many or a class of expanded clone.

>TRBJ2-5|.|TRBV5-4
CASSLRLAGGGTGETQYF
>TRBJ1-4|few|TRBV28
CASRVGAGQGNEKLFF
>TRBJ1-4|.|TRBV6-1
CASSESGNGEKLFF
>TRBJ1-2|once|TRBV7-6
CASSLKGQGVTNYGYTF
>TRBJ1-1|.|TRBV18
CASSPLTGDNTEAFF
>TRBJ1-5|.|TRBV30
CAWTLTNSNQPQHF
>TRBJ1-1|.|TRBV30
CALQTGVNTEAFF
>TRBJ2-7|few|TRBV9
CASSPRQDSSYEQYF
>TRBJ1-4|few|TRBV5-1
CASSLQGKLFF
>TRBJ2-1|.|TRBV5-1
CASSLSMGPGGNEQFF
>TRBJ2-3|.|TRBV6-6
CASSPLAVKTDTQYF
>TRBJ2-1|.|TRBV7-9
CASSLDKSSDEQFF
>TRBJ1-6|.|TRBV6-6
CASSYSTGANSPLHF
>TRBJ2-2|.|TRBV5-6
CASSFWGAGELFF